Below, 18 T cell receptor beta chains from the same sample are listed, as sequenced in a study of blood T cells in healthy people across ages. For the second PCR, which ran for roughly 7 to 11 cycles, a sample-barcoded 5' primer and a J-beta primer mix were used. TCRdb analysed the 5' RACE reads with MiXCR anew, one entry per CDR3 protein. The data contain some 1.8 million distinct CDR3 sequences, 30% to 40% of them singletons. The source material was blood. The receptors derive from a human donor in good health.

This clonotype was seen a handful of times. The V gene is TRBV7-9, the J gene TRBJ1-6; D gene uncertain. Trimming pared 1 base from V and 6 bases from J, leaving 13 bases between. Germline-derived CDR1 and CDR2 are SEHNR and FQNEAQ (reference sequence). This CDR3 is built from 16 residues. CDR3 loop: CASSLEAPRLNSPLHF. The CDR3 region has the DNA TGTGCCAGCAGCTTAGAGGCCCCCAGGCTTAATTCACCCCTCCACTTT.

V gene TRBV28 combines with J gene TRBJ1-1, with D possibly matching TRBD1 (5 bases). V gave up 7 bases and J gave up 4 bases, with 22 bases separating them. Germline V gene sequence: CDR1 MDHEN, CDR2 SYDVKM. The CDR3 loop spans 16 amino acids. DNA for the CDR3: TGTGCCAGCACCGGGATAGGGGTTTTTTACGGCACTGAAGCTTTCTTT. Its translation: CASTGIGVFYGTEAFF.

The V and J genes are TRBV28 and TRBJ2-3; 8 bases fit TRBD1. Germline-derived CDR1 and CDR2 are MDHEN and SYDVKM. The CDR3 contains 14 residues. V gave up 6 bases and J gave up 6 bases; unmatched junction bases: 8. This CDR3 is CASRNIRGHDTQYF. DNA for the CDR3: TGTGCCAGCAGAAACATCAGGGGGCACGATACGCAGTATTTT.

As DNA, the CDR3 is TGTGCCAGCAGCTCTGATAACCGGGGGACATGGGAGACCCAGTACTTC. The encoded protein is CASSSDNRGTWETQYF. The rearrangement uses TRBV7-9 and TRBJ2-5; either TRBD1 or TRBD2 may fit D (6 bases each). Germline CDR1 SEHNR, CDR2 FQNEAQ (reference sequence). The CDR3 has 16 amino acids. Trimming took 4 bases from V and 5 from J, leaving 20 bases between them.

The rearrangement uses TRBV7-2 and TRBJ2-5; TRBD1 or TRBD2 may be the D gene (7 bases each). Germline CDR1 reads SGHTA; CDR2 reads FQGNSA. V was cut by 2 bases and J by 0 bases, with 16 bases left in between. The CDR3 runs 17 residues. CDR3 nucleotide sequence: TGTGCCAGCAGCTTAATTCAGGGGGGGTCGTACCAAGAGACCCAGTACTTC. The encoded protein is CASSLIQGGSYQETQYF. Based on the CDR3 plus reference TRBV7-2 and TRBJ2-5, the full variable domain is GAGVSQSPSNKVTEKGKDVELRCDPISGHTALYWYRQSLGQGLEFLIYFQGNSAPDKSGLPSDRFSAERTGGSVSTLTIQRTQQEDSAVYLCASSLIQGGSYQETQYFGPGTRLLVL.

The chain combines TRBV28 with TRBJ1-2; 9 positions agree with TRBD1. The germline V gene has CDR1 MDHEN and CDR2 SYDVKM. The V gene end was trimmed by 3 bases and the J gene end by 8 bases; junction bases not matched to a gene: 16. CDR3 length: 17 residues. CDR3 protein: CASSFRTGERILHGYTF. For the CDR3, the DNA is TGTGCCAGCAGTTTCCGGACAGGGGAGAGGATTCTCCACGGCTACACCTTC.

This rearrangement joins TRBV20-1 to TRBJ2-1, with 12 nucleotides matching TRBD2. V shed 7 bases, J shed 9 bases, and the junction held 10 bases outside the gene matches. Per the germline V gene, CDR1 is DFQATT and CDR2 is SNEGSKA (reference sequence). CDR3 length: 14 residues. DNA for the CDR3: TGCAGTGTCAAGGCTAGCGGGGGGGTTTCTGAGCAGTTCTTC. Translation gives CSVKASGGVSEQFF.

The chain recombines TRBV15 with TRBJ1-4; no firm D call. The germline CDR1 and CDR2 sequences are LNHNV and YYDKDF (reference sequence). The CDR3 totals 13 residues. V was pared by 0 bases and J by 8 bases, with 7 bases between. The CDR3 coding sequence is TGTGCCACCAGCAGAGATCGCAGGGAAAAACTGTTTTTT. This encodes CATSRDRREKLFF.

Notes on this clonotype: A read error may account for a junction end that differs from germline. The chain joins TRBV2 to TRBJ2-5; 8 positions agree with TRBD1. Germline V gene sequence: CDR1 SNHLY, CDR2 FYNNEI. CDR3 length: 15 residues. CDR3 in DNA: TGTACCAGCTCCGACACCGGGACAGGCAACAATGAGCAGTACTTC. Encoded protein: CTSSDTGTGNNEQYF.

The chain uses TRBV12-3 or TRBV12-4 and TRBJ2-7; D not resolved. Trimming cost V 0 bases and J 0 bases, with 15 bases left between them. CDR3 size: 17 residues. This chain's CDR3 is CASSLARPGRFSYEQYF. The CDR3 DNA follows: TGTGCCAGCAGTTTAGCGCGTCCGGGCCGGTTCTCCTACGAGCAGTACTTC.

The V call is TRBV20-1, the J call TRBJ2-7, with D possibly being TRBD2 (6 bases). V was cut by 4 bases and J by 2 bases, with 15 bases left in between. In germline, CDR1 is DFQATT, CDR2 SNEGSKA (reference sequence). The CDR3 covers 14 residues. The CDR3, as DNA: TGCAGTGCTATACAGCGTGGGGGGACCTACGAGCAGTACTTC. Translated: CSAIQRGGTYEQYF.

The genes are TRBV7-2 and TRBJ1-2; TRBD1 aligns across 7 bases. Trimming at V came to 5 bases and at J to 2 bases, leaving 8 bases not matched to a gene. Germline V gene sequence: CDR1 SGHTA, CDR2 FQGNSA. This CDR3 region has 15 residues. The CDR3 DNA reads TGTGCCAGCAGCGCTAGACAGGGAACAAACTATGGCTACACCTTC. Translating gives CASSARQGTNYGYTF.

This clonotype was seen more than once but under ten times. The rearrangement uses TRBV28 and TRBJ2-1, with 7 bases fitting TRBD2. The CDR3 is 12 amino acids. J lost 9 bases, V lost 3 bases, and 2 bases had no gene match. Germline V gene lookup returns CDR1 MDHEN and CDR2 SYDVKM. CDR3 DNA sequence: TGTGCCAGCAGTTTGCGGGGGTTTGAGCAGTTCTTC. Encoded protein: CASSLRGFEQFF.

This clonotype has just a few counts. The genes are TRBV7-2 and TRBJ2-3; 7 bases line up with TRBD1. Trimming at V came to 5 bases and at J to 1 base, leaving 15 bases not matched to a gene. The CDR3 loop spans 18 amino acids. Germline assignment: CDR1 SGHTA and CDR2 FQGNSA. The CDR3 reads CASSGRYRGERGTDTQYF. The CDR3 DNA follows: TGTGCCAGCAGCGGCCGCTACAGGGGAGAACGGGGCACAGATACGCAGTATTTT.

The V call is TRBV7-8, the J call TRBJ2-5, with D perhaps TRBD1 (5 bases). The V and J ends lost 5 bases and 4 bases respectively, with 17 bases between them. Germline V gene sequence: CDR1 SGHVS, CDR2 FQNEAQ. CDR3 length: 15 amino acids. The CDR3 reads CASSATGRLRETQYF. The CDR3 DNA is TGTGCCAGCAGCGCTACAGGTAGACTGCGAGAGACCCAGTACTTC.

V and J are TRBV7-8 and TRBJ2-7, with D maybe TRBD2 (5 bases). V dropped 5 bases and J dropped 1 base, with 18 bases sitting between them. CDR3 length equals 16 residues. Germline V gene sequence: CDR1 SGHVS, CDR2 FQNEAQ. The CDR3 DNA follows: TGTGCCAGCAGCCCCCGGGAACGGAGATCTTCCTACGAGCAGTACTTC. Translation: CASSPRERRSSYEQYF. The whole variable domain, filled in from reference TRBV7-8 and TRBJ2-7, reads GAGVSQSPRYKVAKRGQDVALRCDPISGHVSLFWYQQALGQGPEFLTYFQNEAQLDKSGLPSDRFFAERPEGSVSTLKIQRTQQEDSAVYLCASSPRERRSSYEQYFGPGTRLTVT.

This clonotype was observed a few times. The chain carries TRBV5-1 and TRBJ1-2, with 8 bases aligning to TRBD1. The CDR3 runs to 14 residues. With 3 bases clipped from V and 8 bases from J, the junction kept 9 bases outside the gene matches. Germline V lookup: CDR1 SGHRS, CDR2 YFSETQ. The CDR3 coding sequence is TGCGCCAGCAGCTCAGGACAGGGAATCCAAGGCTACACCTTC. This encodes CASSSGQGIQGYTF.

This clonotype was recorded a few times. The chain recombines TRBV6-6 with TRBJ2-1; D possibly uses TRBD1 or TRBD2 (5 bases each). Germline assignment: CDR1 MNHNY and CDR2 SVGAGI (reference sequence). This CDR3 spans 15 amino acids. V was pared by 5 bases and J by 9 bases, with 20 bases between. The CDR3 DNA reads as TGTGCCAGCAGTCTACCCTCATCTTCGGGGCTTGAGCAGTTCTTC. This gives the protein CASSLPSSSGLEQFF.